This entry lists 24 T cell receptor beta chains sequenced from one sample in a study of CD8 T cells in ankylosing spondylitis. TCRdb processed the 5' RACE reads anew with MiXCR; each CDR3 protein has one entry. The repertoire includes 25,000 to 30,000 distinct CDR3 sequences, 7.9% of them detected once, and approximately 31% sits in the top ten. Specimen: blood. These receptors came from a male donor with ankylosing spondylitis or in good health (not recorded which).

This clonotype was counted many times. V usage is TRBV20-1 and J usage is TRBJ1-4; D possibly corresponds to TRBD1 (5 bases). Trimming pared 6 bases from V and 6 bases from J, leaving 17 bases between. The CDR3 sequence is 14 residues long. Germline values: CDR1 DFQATT, CDR2 SNEGSKA (reference sequence). CDR3 bases: TGCAGTGCAGGGGAAGGGACGATTGATGAAAAACTGTTTTTT. This codes for CSAGEGTIDEKLFF.

This clonotype was found many times. V is TRBV7-2 and J is TRBJ2-1; D is unresolved. V gave up 7 bases and J gave up 3 bases, with 10 bases separating them. Germline V gene lookup returns CDR1 SGHTA and CDR2 FQGNSA. The CDR3 length is 13 residues. The CDR3 loop reads CASKPAYYNEQFF. The DNA for the CDR3 is TGTGCCAGCAAACCCGCGTACTACAATGAGCAGTTCTTC.

The CDR3 spells CASSGIAGRYNEQFF. The CDR3 DNA reads as TGTGCCAGCAGTGGTATAGCGGGACGCTACAATGAGCAGTTCTTC. The chain combines TRBV2 with TRBJ2-1; TRBD2 matches at 8 bases. V lost 4 bases, J lost 3 bases, and 5 bases stayed unmatched. This CDR3 spans 15 amino acids. Germline CDR1 reads SNHLY; CDR2 reads FYNNEI.

This clonotype was observed many times. This chain links TRBV3-1 with TRBJ2-1, with unresolved D. The germline CDR1 and CDR2 sequences are LGHDT and YNNKEL (reference sequence). The CDR3 has 15 residues. Trimming cost V 5 bases and J 4 bases, with 15 bases left between them. Here the CDR3 reads CASSGTWIGYNEQFF. The CDR3, as DNA: TGTGCCAGCAGCGGAACCTGGATTGGGTACAATGAGCAGTTCTTC.

In this sample, this clonotype turned up many times. The chain has TRBV24-1 and TRBJ2-3; D is undetermined. CDR3 length: 12 residues. V was cut by 9 bases and J by 2 bases, with 8 bases left in between. Germline lookup yields CDR1 KGHDR and CDR2 SFDVKD. This CDR3 reads CATGVATDTQYF. In DNA, the CDR3 is TGTGCCACCGGCGTAGCCACAGATACGCAGTATTTT.

This clonotype was detected ten times or more. This chain uses TRBV20-1 with TRBJ1-4; D is ambiguous. The CDR3 contains 14 residues. Trimming took off 6 bases at V and 3 bases at J, with 14 bases between the two ends. Germline CDR1 DFQATT, CDR2 SNEGSKA (reference sequence). The CDR3 sequence: CSADGSRANEKLFF. CDR3 nucleotides: TGCAGTGCGGACGGGAGTCGAGCTAATGAAAAACTGTTTTTT.

This clonotype occurred a few times. The chain recombines TRBV15 with TRBJ1-5, with D maybe TRBD1 (6 bases). The germline V gene encodes CDR1 LNHNV and CDR2 YYDKDF (reference sequence). The CDR3 runs 15 residues. V was pared by 0 bases and J by 6 bases, with 12 bases between. CDR3 in amino acids: CATSRERGVVQPQHF. In DNA, the CDR3 is TGTGCCACCAGCAGAGAGAGGGGGGTGGTTCAGCCCCAGCATTTT.

In its sample, this clonotype was seen a few times. J is TRBJ2-2 and V is TRBV12-3 or TRBV12-4; tentative D call: TRBD2 (6 bases). CDR3 length: 14 residues. The V end was cut by 5 bases, the J end by 6 bases, with 13 bases between. In DNA, the CDR3 is TGTGCCAGCAGTCCAGCGGGCTGGTCCGGGGAGCTGTTTTTT. Protein sequence: CASSPAGWSGELFF.

This clonotype was counted at least ten times. The chain employs TRBV24-1 and TRBJ2-1, with D possibly being TRBD2 (6 bases). The germline gives CDR1 KGHDR, CDR2 SFDVKD. CDR3 size: 14 residues. V was trimmed by 5 bases and J by 5 bases, leaving 12 bases between them. CDR3 DNA: TGTGCCACCAGTGCTCGGGACTTACACAATGAGCAGTTCTTC. Its translation is CATSARDLHNEQFF.

This clonotype occurred many times. The J gene is TRBJ2-3, the V gene TRBV7-2; D remains ambiguous. CDR1 and CDR2 from the germline V gene are SGHTA and FQGNSA. Deletions cut 2 bases from V and 7 bases from J, with 10 bases between. The CDR3 sequence is 13 residues long. CDR3 sequence reads: CASSLLGVNTQYF. The CDR3 DNA sequence: TGTGCCAGCAGCTTATTGGGTGTAAATACGCAGTATTTT. Complete variable domain (other parts from reference TRBV7-2 and TRBJ2-3): GAGVSQSPSNKVTEKGKDVELRCDPISGHTALYWYRQSLGQGLEFLIYFQGNSAPDKSGLPSDRFSAERTGGSVSTLTIQRTQQEDSAVYLCASSLLGVNTQYFGPGTRLTVL.

This clonotype appeared a few times. The chain recombines TRBV29-1 with TRBJ2-7; D remains ambiguous. Germline V gives CDR1 SQVTM, CDR2 ANQGSEA. The CDR3 runs 11 residues. Deletions cut 2 bases from V and 6 bases from J, with 8 bases between. For the CDR3, the DNA is TGCAGCGTTGAATTAGTTGGCGAGCAGTACTTC. It is translated as CSVELVGEQYF.

This clonotype was recorded many times. The rearrangement uses TRBV10-3 and TRBJ1-1; D is unclear. Trimming removed 10 bases at V and 5 bases at J, with 14 bases between. The CDR3 covers 12 residues. The germline V gene encodes CDR1 ENHRY and CDR2 SYGVKD. CDR3 residues: CATTEGLTEAFF. CDR3 sequence (DNA): TGTGCCACAACCGAGGGTTTGACTGAAGCTTTCTTT.

This clonotype has more than one count but fewer than ten. The rearrangement uses TRBV5-1 and TRBJ2-5; 7 bases fit TRBD2. Germline loops: CDR1 SGHRS, CDR2 YFSETQ. Trimming cost V 4 bases and J 0 bases; bases outside gene matches: 6. The CDR3 totals 15 residues. The CDR3 spells CASSKVRGYQETQYF. The CDR3 nucleotides are TGCGCCAGCAGCAAGGTGCGGGGGTACCAAGAGACCCAGTACTTC.

The chain employs TRBV7-2 and TRBJ2-1; a weak D match, TRBD1 (6 bases). This CDR3 spans 15 amino acids. Germline V gene data show CDR1 as SGHTA and CDR2 as FQGNSA. V lost 10 bases to trimming and J lost 2 bases, with 18 bases between them. The CDR3 DNA reads as TGTGCCATCTCGGTACCAGGGGCCCCCTACAATGAGCAGTTCTTC. It encodes CAISVPGAPYNEQFF.

There are many counts of this clonotype. CDR3 nucleotide sequence: TGCGCCAGCAGCTTGGTATCATTGGCCAGGGCCGAAGATACGCAGTATTTT. Its translation is CASSLVSLARAEDTQYF. This chain connects TRBV5-1 to TRBJ2-3; D perhaps matches TRBD1 (5 bases). Looked up from germline, CDR1 is SGHRS and CDR2 is YFSETQ. V dropped 0 bases and J dropped 5 bases, with 19 bases sitting between them. The CDR3 spans 17 residues.

The chain recombines TRBV5-1 with TRBJ2-3; either TRBD1 or TRBD2 may fit D (5 bases each). The CDR3 runs to 14 residues. Germline V lookup: CDR1 SGHRS, CDR2 YFSETQ. V was shortened by 0 bases and J by 9 bases, with 14 bases between the two germline ends. The DNA for the CDR3 is TGCGCCAGCAGCTTGGACGGGACGCCCCCGACGCAGTATTTT. This codes for CASSLDGTPPTQYF.

The J gene is TRBJ2-3, the V gene TRBV7-2; D possibly corresponds to TRBD2 (5 bases). Germline CDR1 SGHTA, CDR2 FQGNSA. V shed 5 bases and J shed 6 bases, with 9 bases lying between them. The CDR3 has 12 residues. CDR3 protein: CASSLTGDTQYF. CDR3 sequence (DNA): TGTGCCAGCAGCCTAACGGGGGATACGCAGTATTTT.

The rearrangement uses TRBV4-1 and TRBJ1-4, with 9 bases matching TRBD1. This CDR3 is 15 amino acids long. The V gene end was trimmed by 4 bases and the J gene end by 8 bases; junction bases not matched to a gene: 8. The germline CDR1 and CDR2 sequences are MGHRA and YSYEKL. The CDR3 reads CASSRLTGGGEKLFF. CDR3 bases: TGCGCCAGCAGCCGACTGACAGGGGGAGGCGAAAAACTGTTTTTT.

This clonotype was seen at least ten times. The rearrangement links TRBV12-3 or TRBV12-4 to TRBJ2-5; perhaps TRBD2 as D (5 bases). Trimming removed 6 bases at V and 2 bases at J, with 16 bases between. This CDR3 spans 15 amino acids. As DNA, the CDR3 is TGTGCCAGCAGCTCAACGCTAGCAGTTCAAGAGACCCAGTACTTC. Translating it yields CASSSTLAVQETQYF.

This clonotype was found a few times. The chain combines TRBV28 with TRBJ2-4; D might be TRBD2 (6 bases). The germline V gene has CDR1 MDHEN and CDR2 SYDVKM. The V gene lost 5 bases and the J gene lost 5 bases, with 10 bases spanning the gap. The CDR3 consists of 13 residues. In nucleotides, the CDR3 is TGTGCCAGCAGTCAGGGAGGTCAAAACATTCAGTACTTC. Its translation: CASSQGGQNIQYF.

This chain links TRBV15 with TRBJ2-7; D is unclear. The CDR3 spans 13 residues. The germline V gene has CDR1 LNHNV and CDR2 YYDKDF (reference sequence). V dropped 0 bases and J dropped 7 bases, with 10 bases sitting between them. For the CDR3, the DNA is TGTGCCACCAGCAGAGATAAGGCGAGGGAGCAGTACGTC. Translation gives CATSRDKAREQYV.

The gene calls are TRBV4-3 and TRBJ2-6, with D unclear. Trimming took 3 bases from V and 0 from J, leaving 12 bases between them. This CDR3 has 17 amino acids. Germline loops: CDR1 LGHNA, CDR2 YSLEER. The CDR3 spells CASSQDVSSSGANVLTF. The CDR3 DNA sequence: TGCGCCAGCAGCCAGGATGTCAGTTCCTCTGGGGCCAACGTCCTGACTTTC.

This clonotype was detected ten times or more. CDR3 DNA: TGTGCCAGCAGTTTGGGAAGCAATCAGCCCCAGCATTTT. Its protein product is CASSLGSNQPQHF. The chain has TRBV12-3 or TRBV12-4 and TRBJ1-5; D uncertain. This CDR3 has 13 amino acids. Trimming stripped 3 bases from V and 1 base from J, with 4 bases between.

This clonotype was seen more than once but under ten times. J is TRBJ2-2 and V is TRBV2, with D unresolved. The germline CDR1 and CDR2 sequences are SNHLY and FYNNEI. Trimming took 2 bases from V and 12 from J, leaving 16 bases between them. This CDR3 is 14 amino acids long. CDR3 DNA sequence: TGTGCCAGCAGTGAAATGGCGGCCGCCTGGAAGCTGTTTTTT. Amino acids: CASSEMAAAWKLFF.